This T cell receptor beta chain stems from a study of shared clonotypes between healthy human individuals. Worth noting for this clone: As yet, its antigen is unknown.

The V end lost 1 base, the J end lost 4 bases, and 14 bases lay between the germline ends. The germline gives CDR1 SGHDT, CDR2 YYEEEE. CDR3 length equals 15 residues. Study results and limitations: A handful of donors had approximately 4.6% of their naive CD4 clonotypes in common. Non-shared clonotypes showed lower generation probabilities than clonotypes common to all four donors.

The protocol was immunoSEQ multiplex PCR, while the TCRdb copy is restricted to in-frame clones and leaves out a portion. Here the sample spans some 2,500,000 clones, roughly 93% being singletons. The sequence derives from a man between 18 and 35 years old in good health. Some clones in this sample may be carry-over from other donors' samples. The chain employs TRBV5-6 and TRBJ1-2, with D possibly matching TRBD1 (6 bases). The sequenced material came from naive CD4+ T cells from PBMCs. Subset specified: CD45RA+ positively selected. CDR3 region: CASSLRQVGGYGYTF. In DNA, the CDR3 is TGTGCCAGCAGCTTGAGACAGGTCGGCGGCTATGGCTACACCTTC.